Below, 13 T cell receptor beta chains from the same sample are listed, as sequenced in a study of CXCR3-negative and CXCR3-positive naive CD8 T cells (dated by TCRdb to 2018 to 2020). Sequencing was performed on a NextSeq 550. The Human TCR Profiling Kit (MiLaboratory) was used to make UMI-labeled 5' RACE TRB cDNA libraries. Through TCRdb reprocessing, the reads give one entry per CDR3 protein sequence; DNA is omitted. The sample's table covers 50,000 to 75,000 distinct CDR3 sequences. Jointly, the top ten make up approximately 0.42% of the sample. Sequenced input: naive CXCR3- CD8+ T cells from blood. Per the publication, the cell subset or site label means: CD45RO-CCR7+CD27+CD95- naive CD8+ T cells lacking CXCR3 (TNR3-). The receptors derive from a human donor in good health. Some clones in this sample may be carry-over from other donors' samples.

The CDR3 here is CSAGKDRLTYGYTF. This sequence joins TRBV29-1 and TRBJ1-2; lacking DNA, the TRBD1 call made by TCRdb goes unchecked. Germline V gene lookup returns CDR1 SQVTM and CDR2 ANQGSEA. This CDR3 spans 14 amino acids.

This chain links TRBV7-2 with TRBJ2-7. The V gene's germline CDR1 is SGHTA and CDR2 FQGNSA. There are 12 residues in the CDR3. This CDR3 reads CASSTVFYEQYF.

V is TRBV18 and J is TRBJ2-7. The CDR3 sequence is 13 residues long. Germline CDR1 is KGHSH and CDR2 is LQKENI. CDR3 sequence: CASSPPGVYEQYF.

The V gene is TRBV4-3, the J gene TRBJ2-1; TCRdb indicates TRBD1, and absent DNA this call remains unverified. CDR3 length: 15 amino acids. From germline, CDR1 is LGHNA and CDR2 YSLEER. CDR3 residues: CASSQGQGEVNEQFF.

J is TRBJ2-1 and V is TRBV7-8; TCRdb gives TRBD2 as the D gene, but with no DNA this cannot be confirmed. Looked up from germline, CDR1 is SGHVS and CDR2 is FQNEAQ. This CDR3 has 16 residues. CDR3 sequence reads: CASSLRSGGNYNEQFF.

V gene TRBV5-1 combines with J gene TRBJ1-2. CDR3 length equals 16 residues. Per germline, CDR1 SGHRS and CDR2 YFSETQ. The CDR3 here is CASSSDRTQANYGYTF.

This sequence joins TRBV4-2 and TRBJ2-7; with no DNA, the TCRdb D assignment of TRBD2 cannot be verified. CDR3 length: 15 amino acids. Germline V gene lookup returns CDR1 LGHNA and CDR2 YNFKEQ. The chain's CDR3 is CASSQERSEYYEQYF.

The CDR3 loop reads CASSVPDITYEQYF. This sequence joins TRBV5-1 and TRBJ2-7. The length of the CDR3 is 14 residues. The germline gives CDR1 SGHRS, CDR2 YFSETQ.

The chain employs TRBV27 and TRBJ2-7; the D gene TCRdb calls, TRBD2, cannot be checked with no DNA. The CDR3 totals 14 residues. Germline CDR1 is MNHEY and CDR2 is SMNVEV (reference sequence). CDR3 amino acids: CASSFGRGAYEQYF.

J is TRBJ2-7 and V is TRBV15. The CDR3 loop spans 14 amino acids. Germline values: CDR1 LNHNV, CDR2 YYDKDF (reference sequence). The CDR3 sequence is CATSKSTGSYEQYF.

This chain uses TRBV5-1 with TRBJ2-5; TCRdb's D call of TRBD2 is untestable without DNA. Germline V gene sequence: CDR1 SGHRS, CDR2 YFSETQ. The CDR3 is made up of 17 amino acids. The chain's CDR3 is CASSLDRGLAGGETQYF.

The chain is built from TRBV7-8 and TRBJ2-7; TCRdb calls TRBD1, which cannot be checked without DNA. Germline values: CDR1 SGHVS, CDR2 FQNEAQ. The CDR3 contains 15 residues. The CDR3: CASSFRTGPSYEQYF.

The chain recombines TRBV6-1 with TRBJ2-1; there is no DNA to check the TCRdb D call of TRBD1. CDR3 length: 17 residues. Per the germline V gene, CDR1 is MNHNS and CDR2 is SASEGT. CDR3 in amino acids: CASSESPLTASYNEQFF.